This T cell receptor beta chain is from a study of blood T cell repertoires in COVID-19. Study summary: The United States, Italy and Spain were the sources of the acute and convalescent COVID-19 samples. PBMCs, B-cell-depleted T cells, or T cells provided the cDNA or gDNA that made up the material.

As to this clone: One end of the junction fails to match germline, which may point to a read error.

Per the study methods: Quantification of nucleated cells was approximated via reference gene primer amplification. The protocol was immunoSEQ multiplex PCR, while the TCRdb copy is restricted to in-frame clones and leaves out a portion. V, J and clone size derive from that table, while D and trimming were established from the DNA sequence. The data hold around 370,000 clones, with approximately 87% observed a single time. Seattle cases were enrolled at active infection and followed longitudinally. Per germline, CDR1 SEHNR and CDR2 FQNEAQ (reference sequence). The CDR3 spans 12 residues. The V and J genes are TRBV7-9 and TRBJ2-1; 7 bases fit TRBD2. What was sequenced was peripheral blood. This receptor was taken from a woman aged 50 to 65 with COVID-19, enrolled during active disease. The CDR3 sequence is CASSLVLAVPLF. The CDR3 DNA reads TGTGCCAGCAGCTTAGTTCTAGCGGTCCCGCTCTTC.